This TCR beta chain derives from a study of memory CD4+ T cells and cytomegalovirus serostatus. Study in general: Healthy Belgian adult donors included roughly nine CMV-positive and some 24 CMV-negative people.

V shed 0 bases and J shed 9 bases, with 17 bases lying between them. Germline V gene sequence: CDR1 GTSNPN, CDR2 SVGIG (reference sequence). This CDR3 has 14 amino acids. Single viable CD3+CD4+CD8-CD45RO+ cells were sorted as the memory CD4+ T cells. Serostatus was set by detecting CMV pp150, pp28, p38, p52 IgG. Details on this clone: Its antigen is not identified.

Whole-study findings and limits: 67 of 164 known CMV-associated TCRbeta sequences appeared in CD4+ memory.

Clones were sequenced by immunoSEQ multiplex PCR, and TCRdb holds only the in-frame ones, with some missing. The sample records about 59,000 clones, around 80% being singletons. This receptor was obtained from an adult in good health and CMV-seronegative. Sequenced input: memory CD4+ T cells from blood. The chain has TRBV30 and TRBJ1-1, with D maybe TRBD1 (5 bases). This CDR3 reads CAWSVKGSETKAFF. The CDR3 nucleotides read TGTGCCTGGAGTGTAAAGGGGTCAGAAACTAAAGCTTTCTTT.